This T cell receptor (beta chain) was captured in a study of T cell changes during pregnancy in multiple sclerosis. Clones were sequenced by immunoSEQ multiplex PCR, and TCRdb holds only the in-frame ones, with some missing. The sample yields some 70,000 clones, more than 85% seen once. Germline V gives CDR1 SNHLY, CDR2 FYNNEI. The CDR3 is 17 residues long. Trimming cost V 8 bases and J 0 bases; bases outside gene matches: 12. The clonotype originates from a female donor with multiple sclerosis, enrolled in a pregnancy study. The starting material was CD8+ T cells from peripheral blood mononuclear cells, obtained before pregnancy. The chain recombines TRBV2 with TRBJ2-5; 10 bases align to TRBD2. The CDR3 sequence is CASGLAGANLYQETQYF. The CDR3 coding sequence is TGTGCCAGCGGGCTAGCGGGGGCAAACCTGTACCAAGAGACCCAGTACTTC.